This TCR beta chain stems from a study of response to subunit inactivated influenza vaccine (dated by TCRdb to the late 2010s). About the full investigation: The study used deep quantitative T cell receptor repertoire profiling to track responses to a trivalent subunit inactivated influenza vaccine.

From its cysteine to its phenylalanine, the CDR3 spans 17 amino acids. Only CDR3 DNA is held: 51 bases, read in frame from base 1. Sequences LNHDA (CDR1) and SQIVND (CDR2) are obtained from the germline V gene (reference sequence). V was cut back by 4 bases and J by 0 bases, leaving a gap of 13 bases between them. Libraries were prepared through RT-PCR. The listed sequencing device is Illumina HiSeq 2500. TCRdb cleaned the public reads at Q25 with fastp, built clones with MiXCR and kept in-frame beta chains. Duplicate CDR3 protein sequences are folded into a single record with the most common DNA and genes. The sample data list 600,000 to 850,000 distinct CDR3 sequences, and 12% to 15% of these were observed just once. The ten top clones hold roughly 7.6% of the sample. This clonotype has just a few counts. The antigen it binds to is not known. Base qualities are missing; no much larger clone stands one base away.

What the authors observed across the whole study: The authors proposed that each seasonal influenza vaccination may bring in only a limited number of new T cells.

The chain was built from TRBV19 and TRBJ2-6; a tentative D call is TRBD1 (6 bases match). This receptor was obtained from a middle-aged man who received an inactivated influenza vaccine. Donor details come from another sample of the same person, matched by shared clones. Source: PBMCs from blood, taken approximately 15 days before vaccination. The CDR3 region: CASSTGTLTSGANVLTF. The sequenced DNA is TGTGCCAGTAGTACCGGGACACTCACCTCTGGGGCCAACGTCCTGACTTTC.